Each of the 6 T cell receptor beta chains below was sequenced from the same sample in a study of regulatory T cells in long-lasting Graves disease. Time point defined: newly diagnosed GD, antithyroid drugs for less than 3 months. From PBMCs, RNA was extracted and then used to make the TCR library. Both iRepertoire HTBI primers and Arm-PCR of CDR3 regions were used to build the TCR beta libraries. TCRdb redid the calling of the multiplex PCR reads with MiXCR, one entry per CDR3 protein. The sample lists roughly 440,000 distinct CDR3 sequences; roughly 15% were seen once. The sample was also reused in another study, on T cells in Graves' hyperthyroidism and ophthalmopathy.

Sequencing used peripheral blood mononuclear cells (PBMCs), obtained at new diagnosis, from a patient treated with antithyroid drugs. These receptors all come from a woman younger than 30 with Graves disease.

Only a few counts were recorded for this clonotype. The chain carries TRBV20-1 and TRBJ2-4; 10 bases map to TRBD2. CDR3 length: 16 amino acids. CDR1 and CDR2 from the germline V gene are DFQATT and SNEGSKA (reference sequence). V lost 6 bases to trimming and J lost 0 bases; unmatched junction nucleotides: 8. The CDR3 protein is CSANGLADLAKNIQYF. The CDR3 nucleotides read TGCAGTGCCAATGGACTAGCGGATTTAGCCAAAAACATTCAGTACTTC.

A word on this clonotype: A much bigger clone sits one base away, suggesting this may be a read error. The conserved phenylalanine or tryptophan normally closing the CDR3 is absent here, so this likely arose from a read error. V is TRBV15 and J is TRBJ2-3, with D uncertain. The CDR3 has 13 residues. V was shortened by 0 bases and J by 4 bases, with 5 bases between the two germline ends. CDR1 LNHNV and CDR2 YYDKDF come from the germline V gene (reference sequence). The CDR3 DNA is TGTGCCACCAGCAGAGATTCGGCAGATACGCAGTATCTT. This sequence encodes CATSRDSADTQYL.

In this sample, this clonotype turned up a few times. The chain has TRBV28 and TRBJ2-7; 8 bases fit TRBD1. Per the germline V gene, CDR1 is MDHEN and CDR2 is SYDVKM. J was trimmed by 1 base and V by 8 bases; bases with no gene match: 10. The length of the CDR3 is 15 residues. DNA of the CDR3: TGTGCCAGCTCCCCGATGAACAGGGGGTCCTACGAGCAGTACTTC. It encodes CASSPMNRGSYEQYF.

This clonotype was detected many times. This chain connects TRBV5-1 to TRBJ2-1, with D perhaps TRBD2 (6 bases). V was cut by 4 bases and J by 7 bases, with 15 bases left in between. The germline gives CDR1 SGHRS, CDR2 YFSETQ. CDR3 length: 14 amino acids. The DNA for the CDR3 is TGCGCCAGCAGCCGAGGGGCAGGGAGGAATGAGCAGTTCTTC. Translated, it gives CASSRGAGRNEQFF.

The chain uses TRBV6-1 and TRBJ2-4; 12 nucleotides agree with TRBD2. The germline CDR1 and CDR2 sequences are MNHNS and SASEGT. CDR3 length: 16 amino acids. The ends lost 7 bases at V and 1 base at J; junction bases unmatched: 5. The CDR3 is CASKRLAGDAKNIQYF. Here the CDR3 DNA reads TGTGCCAGCAAAAGACTAGCGGGAGATGCCAAAAACATTCAGTACTTC.

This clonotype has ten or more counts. The CDR3 nucleotides read TGTGCCAGCAGTTTCCGACGGACCCGTATGAACACTGAAGCTTTCTTT. This encodes CASSFRRTRMNTEAFF. This chain uses TRBV28 with TRBJ1-1; D unresolved. The CDR3 is 16 residues long. Trimming removed 3 bases at V and 0 bases at J, with 14 bases between. Germline values: CDR1 MDHEN, CDR2 SYDVKM.